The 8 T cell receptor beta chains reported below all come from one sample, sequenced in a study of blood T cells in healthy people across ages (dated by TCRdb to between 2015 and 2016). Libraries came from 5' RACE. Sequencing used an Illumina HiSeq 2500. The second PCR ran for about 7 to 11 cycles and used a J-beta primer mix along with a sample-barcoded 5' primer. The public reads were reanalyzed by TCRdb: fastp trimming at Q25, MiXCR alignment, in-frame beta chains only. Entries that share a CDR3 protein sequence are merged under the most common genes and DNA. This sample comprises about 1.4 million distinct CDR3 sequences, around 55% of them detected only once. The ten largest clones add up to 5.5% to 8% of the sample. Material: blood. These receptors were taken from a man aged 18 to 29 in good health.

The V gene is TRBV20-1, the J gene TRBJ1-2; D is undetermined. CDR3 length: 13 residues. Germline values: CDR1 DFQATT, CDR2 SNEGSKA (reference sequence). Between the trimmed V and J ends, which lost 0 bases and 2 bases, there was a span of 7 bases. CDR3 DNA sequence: TGCAGTGCTAGAGACAATCTAAACTATGGCTACACCTTC. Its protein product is CSARDNLNYGYTF.

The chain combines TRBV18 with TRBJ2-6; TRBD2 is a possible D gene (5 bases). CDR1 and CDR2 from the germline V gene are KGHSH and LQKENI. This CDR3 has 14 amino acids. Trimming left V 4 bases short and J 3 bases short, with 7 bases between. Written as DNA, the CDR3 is TGTGCCAGCTCACGGAGCGGTGGGGCCAACGTCCTGACTTTC. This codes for CASSRSGGANVLTF.

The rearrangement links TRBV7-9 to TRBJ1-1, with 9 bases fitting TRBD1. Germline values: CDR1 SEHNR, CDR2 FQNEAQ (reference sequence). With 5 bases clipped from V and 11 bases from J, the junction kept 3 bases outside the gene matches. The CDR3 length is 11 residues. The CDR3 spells CASSRDRVAFF. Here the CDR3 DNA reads TGTGCCAGCAGCCGGGACAGGGTCGCTTTCTTT.

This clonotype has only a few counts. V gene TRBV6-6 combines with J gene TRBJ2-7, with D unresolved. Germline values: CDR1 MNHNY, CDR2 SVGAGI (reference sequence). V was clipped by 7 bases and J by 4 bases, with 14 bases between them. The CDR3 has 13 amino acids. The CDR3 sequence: CASNPGSIYEQYF. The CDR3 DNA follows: TGTGCCAGCAACCCGGGCTCGATATACGAGCAGTACTTC.

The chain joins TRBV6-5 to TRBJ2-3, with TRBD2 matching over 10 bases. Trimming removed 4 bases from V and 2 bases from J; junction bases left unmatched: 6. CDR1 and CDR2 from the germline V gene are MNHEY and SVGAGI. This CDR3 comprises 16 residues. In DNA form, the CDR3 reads TGTGCCAGCAGTTCGAGGACTAGCGGTGTCACAGATACGCAGTATTTT. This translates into CASSSRTSGVTDTQYF.

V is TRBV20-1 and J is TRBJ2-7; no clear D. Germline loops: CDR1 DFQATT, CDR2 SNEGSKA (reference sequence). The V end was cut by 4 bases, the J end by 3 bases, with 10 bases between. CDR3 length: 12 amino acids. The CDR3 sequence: CSAMIGFYEQYF. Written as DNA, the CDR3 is TGCAGTGCTATGATTGGGTTCTACGAGCAGTACTTC.

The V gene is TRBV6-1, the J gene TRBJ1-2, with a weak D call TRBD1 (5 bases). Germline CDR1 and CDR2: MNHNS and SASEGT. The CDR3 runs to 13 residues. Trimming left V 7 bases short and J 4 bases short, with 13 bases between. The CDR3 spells CASNEGTSYGYTF. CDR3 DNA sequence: TGTGCCAGCAACGAGGGGACGTCCTATGGCTACACCTTC.

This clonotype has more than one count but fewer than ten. CDR3 bases: TGCAGCGTTGGGACAGGAACAGATACGCAGTATTTT. This translates into CSVGTGTDTQYF. The chain has TRBV29-1 and TRBJ2-3; the match to TRBD1 covers 7 bases. The CDR3 has 12 amino acids. Trimming at V came to 4 bases and at J to 3 bases, leaving 1 base not matched to a gene. Germline CDR1 reads SQVTM; CDR2 reads ANQGSEA.